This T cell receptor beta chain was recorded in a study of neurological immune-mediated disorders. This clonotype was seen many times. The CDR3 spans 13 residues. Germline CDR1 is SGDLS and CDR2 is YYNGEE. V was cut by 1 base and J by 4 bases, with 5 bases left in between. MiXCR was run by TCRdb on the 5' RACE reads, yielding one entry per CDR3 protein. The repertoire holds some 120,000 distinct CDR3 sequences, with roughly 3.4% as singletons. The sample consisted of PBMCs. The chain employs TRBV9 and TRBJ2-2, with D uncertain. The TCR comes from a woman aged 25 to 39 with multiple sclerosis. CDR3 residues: CASSVSGTGELFF. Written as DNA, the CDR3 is TGTGCCAGCAGCGTAAGTGGCACCGGGGAGCTGTTTTTT.